Listed below are T cell receptor beta chains from one sample, sequenced in a study of early T cells in non-severe SARS-CoV-2 infection. One entry per CDR3 protein results from TCRdb running MiXCR on the 5' RACE reads. The sample carries fewer than 70,000 distinct CDR3 sequences, roughly 12% recorded once. The sample was whole blood. These receptors originate from an adult who was a healthcare worker with PCR-confirmed SARS-CoV-2 infection or an uninfected control (not recorded which). The CDR3 runs from the conserved cysteine through the conserved F or W. The order of the fields is CDR3 protein, V gene, J gene.

CDR3 protein: CASSLVSGTGALSGNTIYF
V gene: TRBV7-9
J gene: TRBJ1-3

CDR3 protein: CSVADRGGTEAFF
V gene: TRBV29-1
J gene: TRBJ1-1

CDR3 protein: CASSQAEGWYGNTIYF
V gene: TRBV3-1
J gene: TRBJ1-3

CDR3 protein: CASTPEGEADTQYF
V gene: TRBV7-3
J gene: TRBJ2-3

CDR3 protein: CAISPAGGGQPQHF
V gene: TRBV10-3
J gene: TRBJ1-5

CDR3 protein: CASSARDRVWGTEAFF
V gene: TRBV18
J gene: TRBJ1-1

CDR3 protein: CASSPRQGGLSTDTQYF
V gene: TRBV7-9
J gene: TRBJ2-3

CDR3 protein: CASGHPTTYEQYF
V gene: TRBV6-5
J gene: TRBJ2-7

CDR3 protein: CATRQSQTNQPQHF
V gene: TRBV28
J gene: TRBJ1-5

CDR3 protein: CASSLATGGHPLEQFF
V gene: TRBV5-5
J gene: TRBJ2-1

CDR3 protein: CASSEYGSEAFF
V gene: TRBV10-2
J gene: TRBJ1-1

CDR3 protein: CASSLYTTSGTRWNEQFF
V gene: TRBV7-9
J gene: TRBJ2-1

CDR3 protein: CASSLDRRQGTAFF
V gene: TRBV28
J gene: TRBJ1-1

CDR3 protein: CATSDAGPGQLYNEQFF
V gene: TRBV24-1
J gene: TRBJ2-1

CDR3 protein: CASRGTALNTEAFF
V gene: TRBV2
J gene: TRBJ1-1

CDR3 protein: CASSYGPPGPFGGQYF
V gene: TRBV6-2/TRBV6-3
J gene: TRBJ2-7

CDR3 protein: CASSQDPAGTRNEQYF
V gene: TRBV4-1
J gene: TRBJ2-7

CDR3 protein: CASSPGGLNTGELFF
V gene: TRBV3-1
J gene: TRBJ2-2

CDR3 protein: CASSPPLAGGLYEQYF
V gene: TRBV11-3
J gene: TRBJ2-7

CDR3 protein: CASSLRIDAEAFF
V gene: TRBV12-3/TRBV12-4
J gene: TRBJ1-1

CDR3 protein: CASRGQALSYEQYF
V gene: TRBV28
J gene: TRBJ2-7

CDR3 protein: CASSHGSKTQYF
V gene: TRBV5-8
J gene: TRBJ2-5

CDR3 protein: CASSLAGLGPSYEQYF
V gene: TRBV5-1
J gene: TRBJ2-7

CDR3 protein: CASSRTGDDRETQYF
V gene: TRBV7-3
J gene: TRBJ2-5

CDR3 protein: CASSLSLGETQYF
V gene: TRBV7-3
J gene: TRBJ2-5

CDR3 protein: CASSLFAAERGELFF
V gene: TRBV11-1
J gene: TRBJ2-2

CDR3 protein: CASSEGGAPKTEAFF
V gene: TRBV10-1
J gene: TRBJ1-1

CDR3 protein: CASSQTLETQYF
V gene: TRBV6-5
J gene: TRBJ2-5

CDR3 protein: CASSFGTGVGELFF
V gene: TRBV6-5
J gene: TRBJ2-2

CDR3 protein: CASSFFDWSSYNEQFF
V gene: TRBV11-2
J gene: TRBJ2-1

CDR3 protein: CASSYFSRGANEQFF
V gene: TRBV5-6
J gene: TRBJ2-1

CDR3 protein: CASSLDWASGRTYQETQYF
V gene: TRBV11-2
J gene: TRBJ2-5

CDR3 protein: CASSLGQPISGNTIYF
V gene: TRBV11-2
J gene: TRBJ1-3

CDR3 protein: CASSPRQNTGELFF
V gene: TRBV12-3/TRBV12-4
J gene: TRBJ2-2

CDR3 protein: CASSPYTGELFF
V gene: TRBV7-3
J gene: TRBJ2-2

CDR3 protein: CASREQGMTEAFF
V gene: TRBV6-5
J gene: TRBJ1-1

CDR3 protein: CASSPQGRKGHQEAFF
V gene: TRBV3-1
J gene: TRBJ1-1

CDR3 protein: CASSSWTDKGAFF
V gene: TRBV28
J gene: TRBJ1-1

CDR3 protein: CASSQRPADYEQYF
V gene: TRBV3-1
J gene: TRBJ2-7

CDR3 protein: CASSRPGSGSTEAFF
V gene: TRBV5-6
J gene: TRBJ1-1

CDR3 protein: CASSQTSGGTIQETQYF
V gene: TRBV4-2
J gene: TRBJ2-5

CDR3 protein: CASTTDREAAIWNTGELFF
V gene: TRBV11-2
J gene: TRBJ2-2

CDR3 protein: CASSLGTEINYGYTF
V gene: TRBV19
J gene: TRBJ1-2

CDR3 protein: CASSLRALRTGGKMEQYF
V gene: TRBV27
J gene: TRBJ2-7

CDR3 protein: CASSLISSGRAWEQYF
V gene: TRBV12-3/TRBV12-4
J gene: TRBJ2-7

CDR3 protein: CASSLTSGTGLGGYTF
V gene: TRBV7-9
J gene: TRBJ1-2

CDR3 protein: CAISGSATNEKLFF
V gene: TRBV10-3
J gene: TRBJ1-4

CDR3 protein: CASRGAGAGYEQYF
V gene: TRBV12-3/TRBV12-4
J gene: TRBJ2-7

CDR3 protein: CASSSGLAGDEQFF
V gene: TRBV7-3
J gene: TRBJ2-1

CDR3 protein: CASSFEWSYEQYF
V gene: TRBV5-1
J gene: TRBJ2-7

CDR3 protein: CASSGGANVLTF
V gene: TRBV5-6
J gene: TRBJ2-6

CDR3 protein: CAISESAGSSGNTIYF
V gene: TRBV10-3
J gene: TRBJ1-3

CDR3 protein: CAWSLTRTSGRTDTQYF
V gene: TRBV30
J gene: TRBJ2-3

CDR3 protein: CSARDSGAGFPDTQYF
V gene: TRBV20-1
J gene: TRBJ2-3

CDR3 protein: CASSLGGGRRAQYF
V gene: TRBV7-3
J gene: TRBJ2-3

CDR3 protein: CSARGWAVYGYTF
V gene: TRBV20-1
J gene: TRBJ1-2

CDR3 protein: CASSYGVRVMNTEAFF
V gene: TRBV6-2/TRBV6-3
J gene: TRBJ1-1